One and the same sample provided the 22 T cell receptor beta chains below, sequenced in a study of tumor-infiltrating lymphocytes in primary liver carcinoma. Unsorted whole blood supplied the RNA, and germline DNA was extracted too. TCR beta cDNA was made from roughly 450 ng total RNA with a constant-region primer. Nested multiplex PCR, run for three rounds with slightly modified ARM-PCR, yielded TCR beta libraries. Each of the first two PCR rounds ran roughly 9 cycles with TRBV1-TRBV30 forward and C-beta reverse primers. TCRdb called the multiplex PCR reads again in MiXCR, with one record for every CDR3 protein. Of fewer than 350,000 distinct CDR3 sequences listed, over 55% were seen once; the top ten hold roughly 9%. The material sequenced was peripheral blood. The origin of the receptors is a man aged 40-50 years with primary liver carcinoma and hepatitis B virus infection.

The rearrangement uses TRBV19 and TRBJ2-3; D might be TRBD1 (6 bases). This CDR3 has 16 amino acids. Trimming pared 6 bases from V and 0 bases from J, leaving 16 bases between. CDR1 LNHDA and CDR2 SQIVND come from the germline V gene (reference sequence). DNA for the CDR3: TGTGCCAGTAGCCCGCGTCAGAGGGGGAGCACAGATACGCAGTATTTT. Residues: CASSPRQRGSTDTQYF.

As for this clonotype: A junction end diverges from the germline sequence, so it may reflect a read error. This chain uses TRBV29-1 with TRBJ2-5; tentatively, D is TRBD2 (5 bases). The length of the CDR3 is 12 residues. Germline V gene lookup returns CDR1 SQVTM and CDR2 ANQGSEA. The CDR3 here is CGVIGLQETQYF. The CDR3 nucleotides are TGCGGCGTTATAGGACTCCAAGAGACCCAGTACTTC.

The chain uses TRBV5-4 and TRBJ2-3; TRBD2 matches at 10 bases. Germline trimming cut 4 bases from V and 8 bases from J; bases unmatched to any gene: 16. Germline CDR1 reads SGHNT; CDR2 reads YYREEE (reference sequence). The length of the CDR3 is 17 residues. In DNA form, the CDR3 reads TGTGCCAGCAGCGTCACCGGGACTAGCGCTGGGGGGGTTACGCAGTATTTT. It is translated as CASSVTGTSAGGVTQYF.

Concerning this clonotype: This sequence may be a read error, since a much larger clone differs from it by one base. A read error is likely, as this CDR3 ends without the conserved phenylalanine or tryptophan. CDR3 nucleotides: TGCGCCAGCAGTGTGAGTGGGGCCGGGGAGCTGTTTTAT. As protein: CASSVSGAGELFY. This chain uses TRBV10-2 with TRBJ2-2; D remains unclear. V dropped 4 bases and J dropped 6 bases, with 9 bases sitting between them. Looked up from germline, CDR1 is WSHSY and CDR2 is SAAADI. There are 13 residues in the CDR3.

The V call is TRBV11-2, the J call TRBJ2-1, with a tentative D call TRBD2 (7 bases). Germline values: CDR1 SGHAT, CDR2 FQNNGV. Trimming took 0 bases from V and 6 from J, leaving 21 bases between them. The CDR3 has 18 residues. Written as DNA, the CDR3 is TGTGCCAGCAGCTTAGAAACCGGACAGCCGGGAGGCTGCAATGAGCAGTTCTTC. Its protein product is CASSLETGQPGGCNEQFF.

This clonotype was seen a single time. A much larger clone is a single base away; this may be a read error. The gene calls are TRBV6-5 and TRBJ2-7; 8 nucleotides align to TRBD2. Germline V gene data show CDR1 as MNHEY and CDR2 as SVGAGI. Unmatched junction bases numbered 6, after V lost 8 bases and J lost 0 bases. The CDR3 is 14 amino acids. The CDR3 here is CASCQTSGSYEQYF. The CDR3 nucleotides read TGTGCCAGCTGCCAAACTAGCGGCTCCTACGAGCAGTACTTC.

The CDR3 is CASTPPGEGMQYF. The CDR3 nucleotides are TGTGCCAGCACCCCTCCGGGCGAGGGTATGCAGTATTTT. V is TRBV6-5 and J is TRBJ2-3; TRBD2 is a possible D gene (5 bases). The CDR3 covers 13 residues. Deletions cut 7 bases from V and 11 bases from J, with 19 bases between. Germline lookup yields CDR1 MNHEY and CDR2 SVGAGI.

This clonotype was detected ten times or more. The gene calls are TRBV7-2 and TRBJ2-1; D tentatively reads TRBD1 or TRBD2 (5 bases each). The CDR3 spans 14 residues. Germline V gene sequence: CDR1 SGHTA, CDR2 FQGNSA. Trimming removed 6 bases from V and 4 bases from J, with 13 bases in between. Written as DNA, the CDR3 is TGTGCCAGCAGTAGTAGGGACCGATACAATGAGCAGTTCTTC. Translating it yields CASSSRDRYNEQFF.

The table lists this clonotype with a few counts. A much larger clone is a single base away; this may be a read error. The chain combines TRBV6-1 with TRBJ1-5; possibly TRBD1 for D (6 bases). Germline values: CDR1 MNHNS, CDR2 SASEGT. V lost 7 bases and J 7 bases, leaving 14 bases between the germline ends. The CDR3 has 13 residues. CDR3 in DNA: TGTGCCAGCAATACTCAGGGGAACCAGCCCCAGCATTTT. Its translation is CASNTQGNQPQHF.

Concerning this clonotype itself: At one end the junction does not follow the germline gene, possibly because of a read error. This rearrangement joins TRBV7-8 to TRBJ2-1; D possibly corresponds to TRBD2 (5 bases). Per germline, CDR1 SGHVS and CDR2 FQNEAQ. This CDR3 has 15 residues. CDR3 in amino acids: CANSPNGGRVNEQFF. As DNA, the CDR3 is TGTGCCAACAGCCCGAACGGTGGGAGAGTGAATGAGCAGTTCTTC.

As to this clonotype: A read error may produce the germline difference seen at one junction end. This chain links TRBV29-1 with TRBJ2-5; D remains ambiguous. CDR1 is SQVTM, CDR2 ANQGSEA, per germline. The CDR3 loop spans 15 amino acids. CDR3 sequence reads: CSVESEVGRSETLYF. The CDR3 DNA is TGCAGCGTTGAATCCGAGGTGGGTAGATCGGAGACCCTGTACTTC.

In its sample, this clonotype was seen once. With a much larger clone just one base away, this may be a read error. The J gene is TRBJ2-7, the V gene TRBV6-1; no reliable D call. Germline-derived CDR1 and CDR2 are MNHNS and SASEGT. The CDR3 covers 15 residues. The V gene lost 1 base and the J gene lost 7 bases, with 17 bases spanning the gap. The CDR3 coding sequence is TGTGCCAGCAGTGAAGACGCCCCGGGCCGCTGGGAGCAGTACTTC. Protein product: CASSEDAPGRWEQYF.

As to this clonotype: This may be a read error: a much more frequent sequence differs by one nucleotide. This chain connects TRBV12-3 or TRBV12-4 to TRBJ2-1, with D maybe TRBD2 (6 bases). This CDR3 contains 12 residues. The CDR3 DNA reads as TGTGCCAGCAGTTTGAAGGGAGGTGAGCAGTTATTC. Its protein is CASSLKGGEQLF.

This clonotype is labeled as medium-sized. The rearrangement joins TRBV29-1 to TRBJ2-1; no clear D gene. The CDR3 is 10 amino acids. Per the germline V gene, CDR1 is SQVTM and CDR2 is ANQGSEA. Trimming shortened V by 4 bases and J by 4 bases, and 2 bases separated the two germline ends. The CDR3 spells CSVVYNEQFF. CDR3 bases: TGCAGCGTTGTATACAATGAGCAGTTCTTC.

Regarding this clonotype: A much more abundant neighbour one base away suggests this may be a read error. The chain has TRBV6-1 and TRBJ2-3; unclear D gene. This CDR3 contains 14 residues. Germline CDR1 MNHNS, CDR2 SASEGT. The CDR3 loop reads CASSVQMSIDTQYF. The CDR3 nucleotides are TGTGCCAGCAGTGTTCAGATGAGCATAGATACGCAGTATTTT.

This chain uses TRBV7-9 with TRBJ2-3; the match to TRBD2 covers 10 bases. The CDR3 loop spans 19 amino acids. V was clipped by 3 bases and J by 0 bases; unmatched bases: 12. Germline CDR1 is SEHNR and CDR2 is FQNEAQ (reference sequence). CDR3 region: CASSLPPPGLASSTDTQYF. The CDR3 region has the DNA TGTGCCAGCAGCTTGCCACCTCCGGGACTAGCGTCAAGCACAGATACGCAGTATTTT.

Note on this clonotype: A much larger clone differs from this one at a single base, so this may be a read error. J is TRBJ1-4 and V is TRBV5-6; D gene unclear. The germline gives CDR1 SGHDT, CDR2 YYEEEE. The ends were cut back, 3 bases at V and 2 bases at J, with 11 bases in the middle. The CDR3 is 15 residues long. This CDR3 is CASSSYWSTNEKLFF. The DNA of the CDR3 is TGTGCCAGCAGCTCGTATTGGAGTACTAATGAAAAACTGTTTTTT.

On this clonotype itself: It is likely a read error, because the conserved phenylalanine at the end of the CDR3 is missing. CDR3 loop: CASSQASGLHNEQFS. The CDR3 DNA reads TGCGCCAGCAGCCAAGCTAGCGGACTTCACAATGAGCAGTTCTCC. The chain recombines TRBV4-2 with TRBJ2-1, with 7 bases fitting TRBD2. Per the germline V gene, CDR1 is LGHNA and CDR2 is YNFKEQ. The CDR3 is made up of 15 amino acids.

This clonotype was counted ten times or more. The chain is built from TRBV29-1 and TRBJ2-3; 9 nucleotides align to TRBD1. There are 12 residues in the CDR3. Germline CDR1 reads SQVTM; CDR2 reads ANQGSEA. Trimming at V came to 4 bases and at J to 4 bases, leaving 0 bases not matched to a gene. Here the CDR3 DNA reads TGCAGCGTTGGGACAGGGGCAGATACGCAGTATTTT. This encodes CSVGTGADTQYF.

V usage is TRBV10-2 and J usage is TRBJ1-1; a weak D match, TRBD1 (5 bases). This CDR3 spans 15 amino acids. Germline V gene lookup returns CDR1 WSHSY and CDR2 SAAADI. The V gene lost 6 bases and the J gene lost 4 bases, with 18 bases spanning the gap. The chain's CDR3 is CASREQAPECTEAFF. The CDR3 coding sequence is TGCGCCAGCAGAGAACAGGCCCCGGAGTGCACTGAAGCTTTCTTT.

This chain links TRBV6-2 or TRBV6-3 with TRBJ2-1; perhaps D is TRBD1 or TRBD2 (6 bases each). The CDR3 sequence is 15 residues long. CDR1 and CDR2 from the germline V gene are MNHEY and SVGEGT. Trimming left V 2 bases short and J 0 bases short, with 8 bases between. This CDR3 reads CASSYGGLSYNEQFF. The CDR3 DNA follows: TGTGCCAGCAGTTACGGGGGGCTCTCCTACAATGAGCAGTTCTTC.

This clonotype has more than one count but fewer than ten. One junction end disagrees with the germline gene, perhaps due to a read error. The rearrangement uses TRBV11-3 and TRBJ2-7, with D perhaps matching TRBD2 (6 bases). Germline CDR1 is SGHNT and CDR2 is YENEEA. This CDR3 is 15 amino acids long. The CDR3 sequence: CASSLSRDSSYEQYF. CDR3 nucleotides: TGTGCCAGCAGCTTATCCCGGGACTCCTCCTACGAGCAGTATTTC.